A selection of T cell receptor beta chains follows, all from one sample in a study of blood T cells in healthy people across ages. TCRdb reprocessed the 5' RACE reads via MiXCR and lists one record per CDR3 protein. Seen here are approximately 680,000 distinct CDR3 sequences, about 30% observed once, and the top ten hold over 15%. The sequenced material came from blood. These receptors came from a woman of 80 years or more in good health. Each CDR3 is given with its conserved first and last residue. D genes are given only for firm matches. Where a row states a size, it is once, few, many or the class of an expanded clone; other rows omit it.

v_gene	j_gene	abundance	d_gene	CDR3aa	CDR3nt
TRBV20-1	TRBJ1-3	NA	NA	CSAEGPGSGNTIYF	TGCAGTGCCGAGGGGCCAGGGTCTGGAAACACCATATATTTT
TRBV12-3/TRBV12-4	TRBJ2-2	many	NA	CASTSAGEVGELFF	TGTGCCAGCACCTCTGCAGGGGAGGTCGGGGAGCTGTTTTTT
TRBV29-1	TRBJ2-3	many	TRBD2	CSGGLAGGLDTQYF	TGCAGCGGTGGACTAGCGGGGGGGCTAGATACGCAGTATTTT
TRBV29-1	TRBJ2-1	many	NA	CSVEGAVNEQFF	TGCAGCGTTGAAGGAGCGGTAAATGAGCAGTTCTTC
TRBV7-9	TRBJ2-1	NA	TRBD1	CASSLAGTGHDEQFF	TGTGCCAGCAGCTTAGCCGGGACAGGGCACGATGAGCAGTTCTTC
TRBV7-9	TRBJ2-5	NA	NA	CASAPRGEETQYF	TGTGCCAGCGCTCCGAGGGGCGAAGAGACCCAGTACTTC
TRBV20-1	TRBJ1-5	many	TRBD1	CSARRSTGGSGQPQHF	TGCAGTGCTAGAAGATCGACAGGGGGGTCTGGTCAGCCCCAGCATTTT
TRBV30	TRBJ2-4	many	TRBD1	CAWGHRGLGKNIQYF	TGTGCCTGGGGACACAGGGGGCTAGGCAAAAACATTCAGTACTTC
TRBV28	TRBJ2-5	many	TRBD1	CASSLGQGGIETQYF	TGTGCCAGCAGTCTCGGACAGGGAGGTATAGAGACCCAGTACTTC
TRBV5-1	TRBJ2-7	many	TRBD2	CASSLDGSGGPNREQYF	TGCGCCAGCAGCTTGGACGGTAGCGGGGGACCCAACCGCGAGCAGTACTTC
TRBV29-1	TRBJ2-7	NA	TRBD1	CSVAETGTGTDEQYF	TGCAGCGTTGCCGAAACCGGGACAGGGACCGACGAGCAGTACTTC
TRBV20-1	TRBJ2-5	many	NA	CSAQKRGRMGEETQYF	TGCAGTGCCCAAAAAAGGGGCAGAATGGGGGAAGAGACCCAGTACTTC
TRBV7-7	TRBJ2-3	many	TRBD2	CASSQTSGGTDTQYF	TGTGCTAGCAGCCAAACTAGCGGGGGCACAGATACGCAGTATTTT
TRBV29-1	TRBJ2-3	many	NA	CSVEVAGTNTQYF	TGCAGCGTTGAAGTGGCGGGAACGAATACGCAGTATTTT
TRBV30	TRBJ1-5	few	NA	CAWSRGANQPQHF	TGTGCCTGGAGTAGGGGGGCTAATCAGCCCCAGCATTTT
TRBV20-1	TRBJ2-3	many	TRBD2	CSAEATSGLVDTQYF	TGCAGTGCTGAAGCGACTAGCGGGTTGGTAGATACGCAGTATTTT
TRBV20-1	TRBJ2-3	NA	NA	CSARGLVGAGGDTQYF	TGCAGTGCTAGAGGACTCGTAGGGGCTGGCGGGGATACGCAGTATTTT
TRBV6-2/TRBV6-3	TRBJ2-1	many	TRBD2	CASGKRAGDFNEQFF	TGTGCCAGCGGCAAACGAGCGGGGGATTTTAATGAGCAGTTCTTC
TRBV28	TRBJ1-1	few	NA	CASRQVAMNTEAFF	TGTGCCAGCAGACAGGTTGCTATGAACACTGAAGCTTTCTTT
TRBV7-2	TRBJ1-1	NA	NA	CASSEPGVGGTEAFF	TGTGCCAGCAGCGAACCCGGCGTGGGAGGCACTGAAGCTTTCTTT
TRBV5-1	TRBJ2-1	many	NA	CASSLAQGSYNEQFF	TGCGCCAGCAGCTTGGCCCAGGGCTCCTACAATGAGCAGTTCTTC
TRBV20-1	TRBJ2-7	NA	TRBD2	CSANRTSGERYF	TGCAGTGCTAATAGGACTAGCGGCGAGCGGTACTTC
TRBV20-1	TRBJ2-5	few	NA	CSARGGPRSSETQYF	TGCAGTGCTAGAGGGGGGCCGCGTTCCTCGGAGACCCAGTACTTC
TRBV30	TRBJ1-5	NA	NA	CAWSPGDGSNQPQHF	TGTGCCTGGAGTCCGGGGGACGGTAGCAATCAGCCCCAGCATTTT
TRBV6-6	TRBJ1-2	NA	TRBD1	CASRTGSNYGYTF	TGTGCCAGCAGGACAGGGTCTAACTATGGCTACACCTTC
TRBV20-1	TRBJ1-2	NA	TRBD1	CSALTGAARVYGYTF	TGCAGCGCTCTTACAGGGGCCGCCCGAGTCTATGGCTACACCTTC
TRBV3-1	TRBJ1-5	NA	NA	CASSQDGGVGNQPQHF	TGTGCCAGCAGCCAAGATGGAGGGGTTGGCAATCAGCCCCAGCATTTT
TRBV7-2	TRBJ2-7	many	NA	CASSLAGTNAYEQYF	TGTGCCAGCAGCTTAGCCGGGACGAATGCCTACGAGCAGTACTTC
TRBV7-9	TRBJ2-7	NA	NA	CASSLGGGRNYEQYF	TGTGCCAGCAGCTTAGGGGGGGGCAGAAACTACGAGCAGTACTTC
TRBV20-1	TRBJ1-1	few	NA	CSARGRVTEAFF	TGCAGTGCTAGAGGCAGGGTCACTGAAGCTTTCTTT
TRBV12-3/TRBV12-4	TRBJ2-2	many	TRBD1	CASPGQGLTGELFF	TGTGCCAGCCCGGGACAGGGCTTGACCGGGGAGCTGTTTTTT
TRBV7-3	TRBJ2-5	NA	TRBD2	CASMTSAGLKETQYF	TGTGCCAGCATGACGTCAGCGGGGCTTAAAGAGACCCAGTACTTC
TRBV4-3	TRBJ1-1	few	NA	CASSQSGLQGTEAFF	TGCGCCAGCAGCCAATCCGGCCTTCAGGGGACTGAAGCTTTCTTT
TRBV6-2/TRBV6-3	TRBJ1-5	NA	TRBD1	CASSYSLSPGTGGKQPQHF	TGTGCCAGCAGTTACTCGTTATCACCCGGGACAGGGGGCAAACAGCCCCAGCATTTT
TRBV30	TRBJ1-4	NA	TRBD1	CAWTPGQGLEKRFF	TGTGCCTGGACTCCGGGACAGGGGCTCGAAAAACGGTTTTTT
TRBV5-1	TRBJ1-2	NA	NA	CASRGHGHGYTF	TGCGCCAGCAGGGGGCATGGCCATGGCTACACCTTC
TRBV5-5	TRBJ1-2	NA	NA	CASSLDPGTWNYGYTF	TGTGCCAGCAGCTTGGACCCGGGCACATGGAACTATGGCTACACCTTC
TRBV6-2/TRBV6-3	TRBJ1-6	few	NA	CATKDPNSPLHF	TGTGCCACCAAAGACCCTAATTCACCCCTCCACTTT
TRBV11-2	TRBJ1-1	NA	TRBD1	CASSFQGALYTEAFF	TGTGCCAGCAGCTTCCAGGGGGCCCTGTACACTGAAGCTTTCTTT
TRBV4-2	TRBJ2-1	many	NA	CASYQSGRGAYNEQFF	TGTGCCAGCTACCAATCGGGCAGGGGTGCCTACAATGAGCAGTTCTTC
TRBV6-6	TRBJ2-6	NA	TRBD1	CASSRDRGPGRTNVLTF	TGTGCCAGCTCGCGGGACAGGGGGCCGGGTAGGACCAACGTCCTGACTTTC
TRBV7-2	TRBJ2-6	many	TRBD1	CASRQGSSGKGANVLTF	TGTGCCAGCAGACAGGGGTCGAGTGGGAAGGGGGCCAACGTCCTGACTTTC
TRBV20-1	TRBJ2-1	NA	NA	CSASRLYNEQFF	TGCAGTGCTAGTAGGCTATACAATGAGCAGTTCTTC